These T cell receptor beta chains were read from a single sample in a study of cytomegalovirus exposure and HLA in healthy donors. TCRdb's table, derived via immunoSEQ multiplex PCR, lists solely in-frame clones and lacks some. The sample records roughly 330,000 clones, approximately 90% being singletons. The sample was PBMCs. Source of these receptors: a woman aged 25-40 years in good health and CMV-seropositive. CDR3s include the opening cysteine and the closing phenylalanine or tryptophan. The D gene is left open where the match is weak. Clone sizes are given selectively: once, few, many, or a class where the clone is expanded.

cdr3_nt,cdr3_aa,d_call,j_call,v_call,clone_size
TGTGCCAGCCAGGGAGAGGAGGAGACCCAGTACTTC,CASQGEEETQYF,.,TRBJ2-5,TRBV9,.
TGTGCCTGGAGTGTTCAGGGGATATCTGAAGCTTTCTTT,CAWSVQGISEAFF,.,TRBJ1-1,TRBV30,.
TGTGCCAGCAGCTTAAGCCATGGGACAGGGGGAACAGATACGCAGTATTTT,CASSLSHGTGGTDTQYF,TRBD1,TRBJ2-3,TRBV13,.
TGTGCCAGCAGTCCCTTGGCCAGGAGCTCCTACGAGCAGTACTTC,CASSPLARSSYEQYF,.,TRBJ2-7,TRBV6-1,.
TGTGCCACCAGCAGAGATTTACAGGCCCTAAACACCGGGGAGCTGTTTTTT,CATSRDLQALNTGELFF,.,TRBJ2-2,TRBV15,.
TGTGCCAGCACCCCCTGGCGGAACGGGGAGACCCAGTACTTC,CASTPWRNGETQYF,.,TRBJ2-5,TRBV6-5,once
TGTGCCAGCAGCGCACGGACAGGGGAGCGGGGCTACACCTTC,CASSARTGERGYTF,TRBD1,TRBJ1-2,TRBV7-9,.
TGTGCCAGCAGCGTAGGGGTCGCTAGTCGCTCGGGCCATGAGCAGTTCTTC,CASSVGVASRSGHEQFF,.,TRBJ2-1,TRBV9,.
TGTGCCAGCAGCTTAACCGGCGGTAGCTCCTACAATGAGCAGTTCTTC,CASSLTGGSSYNEQFF,.,TRBJ2-1,TRBV11-2,.
TGTGCCAGCAGGAGGGAATCCCCCTACGAGCAGTACTTC,CASRRESPYEQYF,.,TRBJ2-7,TRBV6-6,.
TGTGCCAGTAGTATAGGGACAGGGAGTGCGTACGAGCAGTACTTC,CASSIGTGSAYEQYF,TRBD1,TRBJ2-7,TRBV19,.
TGCGCCAGCAGCTTGGGGGATCGGCAGCATGGCTACACCTTC,CASSLGDRQHGYTF,.,TRBJ1-2,TRBV5-1,.
TGTGCCAGCATAGCAGAGGGGGCTTTCGGTGAAAAACTGTTTTTT,CASIAEGAFGEKLFF,TRBD1,TRBJ1-4,TRBV7-9,.
TGTGCCAGCAGGAGGGACAGGGGGGGCGGCTACACCTTC,CASRRDRGGGYTF,TRBD1,TRBJ1-2,TRBV2,.
TGTGCCAGCAGTTTATCTCGGGCAACTAATGAAAAACTGTTTTTT,CASSLSRATNEKLFF,.,TRBJ1-4,TRBV27,.
TGTGCCAGCAGCTTAGCTACAGTAACCTACGAGCAGTACTTC,CASSLATVTYEQYF,.,TRBJ2-7,TRBV11-2,.
TGTGCCAGCAGCTGGACTAGTAACAATGAGCAGTTCTTC,CASSWTSNNEQFF,TRBD2,TRBJ2-1,TRBV5-4,.
TGTGCCAGCAGACGGGCCCTTAATGGCTACACCTTC,CASRRALNGYTF,.,TRBJ1-2,TRBV5-6,few
TGTGCTAGTGGTTCCCCATCCAACGCGAACACCGGGGAGCTGTTTTTT,CASGSPSNANTGELFF,.,TRBJ2-2,TRBV12-5,.
TGTGCCAGTAGGGGCGAAGAGACCCAGTACTTC,CASRGEETQYF,.,TRBJ2-5,TRBV19,few
TGTGCCAGCAGCTTAGGAGGGACTCCCTCCTACGAGCAGTACTTC,CASSLGGTPSYEQYF,.,TRBJ2-7,TRBV11-3,once
TGTGCCAGTAGTCTAGGGACCACTGGAAACACCATATATTTT,CASSLGTTGNTIYF,.,TRBJ1-3,TRBV19,.
TGTGCCAGCAGCTTAATCCGGACTGAAGCTTTCTTT,CASSLIRTEAFF,.,TRBJ1-1,TRBV7-2,.
TGTGCCAGCAGTATTACAGGGGAGGTAACTGAAGCTTTCTTT,CASSITGEVTEAFF,TRBD1,TRBJ1-1,TRBV6-1,.
TGTGCCAGCAGTTTGGAGGCGAACACTGAAGCTTTCTTT,CASSLEANTEAFF,.,TRBJ1-1,TRBV6-4,.
TGTGCCTGGAGTTGGGAGAGGGCAGATGGAAACACCATATATTTT,CAWSWERADGNTIYF,.,TRBJ1-3,TRBV30,.
TGTGCCACCAGCAGAGATAACCCGGGAGGGGGCACAGATACGCAGTATTTT,CATSRDNPGGGTDTQYF,TRBD2,TRBJ2-3,TRBV15,.
TGCAGTGCCAAAGAGTACGAGCAGTACTTC,CSAKEYEQYF,.,TRBJ2-7,TRBV20-1,.
TGTGCCAGCAGCTTAATCTCGGCCGGGGAGCTGTTTTTT,CASSLISAGELFF,.,TRBJ2-2,TRBV7-3,.
TGTGCCAGCAGTGAATTCCGGGAGGGCCAATTCTTC,CASSEFREGQFF,TRBD2,TRBJ2-1,TRBV2,.
TGTGCCAGCAGCGACCGGGACAGGGGGAATGAGCAGTTCTTC,CASSDRDRGNEQFF,TRBD1,TRBJ2-1,TRBV9,.
TGTGCCAGCAAGCACCGGGACAGCGAGACCTATAGCAATCAGCCCCAGCATTTT,CASKHRDSETYSNQPQHF,TRBD1,TRBJ1-5,TRBV6-7,once
TGTGCCAGTAGTACGACTAGCACAGATACGCAGTATTTT,CASSTTSTDTQYF,.,TRBJ2-3,TRBV19,.
TGTGCCAGCAGAGTACAGGGAATCGGTGGCTACACCTTC,CASRVQGIGGYTF,.,TRBJ1-2,TRBV6-1,.
TGTGCCAGCAGTTATCTACTAGCTAGGGACGGGGAGCTGTTTTTT,CASSYLLARDGELFF,.,TRBJ2-2,TRBV2,.